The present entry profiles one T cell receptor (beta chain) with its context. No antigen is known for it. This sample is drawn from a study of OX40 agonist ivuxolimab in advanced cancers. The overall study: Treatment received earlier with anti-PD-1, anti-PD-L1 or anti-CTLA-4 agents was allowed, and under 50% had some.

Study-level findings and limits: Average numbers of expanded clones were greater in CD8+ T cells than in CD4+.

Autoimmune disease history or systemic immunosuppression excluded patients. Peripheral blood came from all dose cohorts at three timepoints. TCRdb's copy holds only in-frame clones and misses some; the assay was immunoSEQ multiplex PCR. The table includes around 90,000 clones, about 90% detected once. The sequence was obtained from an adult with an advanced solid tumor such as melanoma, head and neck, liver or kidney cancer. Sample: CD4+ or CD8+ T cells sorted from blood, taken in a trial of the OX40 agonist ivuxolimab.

The CDR3 nucleotides read TGTGCCAGCAGCTTAGGGGCAGGGGGGGAGCAGCCCCAGCATTTT. Amino acid sequence: CASSLGAGGEQPQHF. This chain joins TRBV11-2 and TRBJ1-5; 7 bases agree with TRBD1. The CDR3 runs to 15 residues. The J segment lost 7 bases and the V segment lost 1 base, leaving 7 bases of the junction unmatched. Per the germline V gene, CDR1 is SGHAT and CDR2 is FQNNGV.